This entry lists 16 T cell receptor beta chains sequenced from one sample in a study of patients and donors after allogeneic stem cell transplantation. TCRdb fed the RT-PCR reads into MiXCR, producing one record per CDR3 protein. The top ten hold around a tenth of the sample, which has some 230,000 distinct CDR3 sequences, 13% to 15% seen once. The sequencing input was blood, either unsorted or a sorted T cell fraction (not recorded which). The receptors come from a human donor who was either an allogeneic HSCT recipient or a stem cell or donor lymphocyte infusion donor (not recorded which). It is not recorded whose cells these are; they may come from a transplant donor.

The chain has TRBV4-2 and TRBJ2-7, with D maybe TRBD2 (6 bases). Trimming cost V 4 bases and J 7 bases, with 20 bases left between them. This CDR3 spans 15 amino acids. Germline V gives CDR1 LGHNA, CDR2 YNFKEQ. The CDR3 loop is CASSRPGVLGGEQYF. In DNA, the CDR3 is TGTGCCAGCAGCCGTCCAGGCGTCCTGGGGGGAGAGCAGTACTTC.

This clonotype occurred a few times. The chain carries TRBV5-1 and TRBJ2-2, with 8 bases that match TRBD2. The CDR3 has 16 residues. Germline V CDR1 and CDR2: SGHRS, YFSETQ. Unmatched junction bases numbered 5, after V lost 4 bases and J lost 0 bases. In DNA, the CDR3 is TGCGCCAGCAGCCCCCGGGGGGGATCGAACACCGGGGAGCTGTTTTTT. As protein: CASSPRGGSNTGELFF.

This chain links TRBV5-1 with TRBJ1-2, with no clear D. CDR1 and CDR2 (germline): SGHRS, YFSETQ. This CDR3 is built from 12 residues. Between the trimmed V and J ends, which lost 0 bases and 8 bases, there was a span of 8 bases. The DNA of the CDR3 is TGCGCCAGCAGCTTGGACCGTTGGGGCTACACCTTC. It yields the protein CASSLDRWGYTF.

This clonotype was observed many times. The chain uses TRBV28 and TRBJ1-5; no reliable D call. In germline, CDR1 is MDHEN, CDR2 SYDVKM. V lost 4 bases and J 9 bases, leaving 4 bases between the germline ends. The CDR3 covers 10 residues. The CDR3 here is CASSSRPQHF. The DNA for the CDR3 is TGTGCCAGCAGTTCGCGGCCCCAGCATTTT.

This clonotype was counted between two and nine times. The J gene is TRBJ1-2, the V gene TRBV2; D gene ambiguous. Germline V lookup: CDR1 SNHLY, CDR2 FYNNEI. The CDR3 contains 13 residues. The V gene lost 7 bases and the J gene lost 2 bases, with 11 bases spanning the gap. CDR3 protein: CASTRTANYGYTF. Here the CDR3 DNA reads TGTGCCAGCACCAGGACGGCGAACTATGGCTACACCTTC.

The J gene is TRBJ1-2, the V gene TRBV6-1; D uncertain. Trimming pared 5 bases from V and 0 bases from J, leaving 7 bases between. Germline assignment: CDR1 MNHNS and CDR2 SASEGT. This CDR3 contains 13 residues. CDR3 bases: TGTGCCAGCAGTCTACTACCTAACTATGGCTACACCTTC. Its translation is CASSLLPNYGYTF.

This clonotype was counted a few times. The chain employs TRBV7-2 and TRBJ1-1; 7 bases map to TRBD1. Germline loops: CDR1 SGHTA, CDR2 FQGNSA. The CDR3 consists of 13 residues. The V segment lost 4 bases and the J segment 1 base; nucleotides outside the gene matches: 0. CDR3 sequence: CASSWDRNTEAFF. CDR3 bases: TGTGCCAGCAGCTGGGACAGGAACACTGAAGCTTTCTTT.

There are many counts of this clonotype. The rearrangement joins TRBV7-6 to TRBJ1-3; D possibly corresponds to TRBD1 (6 bases). Between the trimmed V and J ends, which lost 4 bases and 3 bases, there was a span of 10 bases. The CDR3 runs 14 residues. Per the germline V gene, CDR1 is SGHVS and CDR2 is FNYEAQ. The CDR3 DNA follows: TGTGCCAGCAGCTCCAGGGGATTTGGAAACACCATATATTTT. Residues: CASSSRGFGNTIYF.

Here the CDR3 reads CASSSDRGSSPLHF. Written as DNA, the CDR3 is TGTGCCAGCAGTTCGGACAGGGGGAGTTCACCCCTCCACTTT. The genes are TRBV6-5 and TRBJ1-6, with 10 nucleotides matching TRBD1. In germline, CDR1 is MNHEY, CDR2 SVGAGI. This CDR3 is built from 14 residues. The J segment lost 9 bases and the V segment lost 4 bases, leaving 3 bases of the junction unmatched.

This chain connects TRBV9 to TRBJ2-7; TRBD2 might be the D (5 bases). CDR1 is SGDLS, CDR2 YYNGEE, per germline. Trimming shortened V by 0 bases and J by 0 bases, and 10 bases separated the two germline ends. This CDR3 spans 15 amino acids. CDR3 in DNA: TGTGCCAGCAGCGTAGGATCCCTAGCCTCCTACGAGCAGTACTTC. Translated: CASSVGSLASYEQYF.

The sample holds a few counts of this clonotype. V gene TRBV24-1 combines with J gene TRBJ2-1, with D possibly matching TRBD2 (7 bases). Trimming took off 4 bases at V and 4 bases at J, with 19 bases between the two ends. The CDR3 contains 17 residues. Per the germline V gene, CDR1 is KGHDR and CDR2 is SFDVKD. CDR3 amino acids: CATSEFRGRGRYNEQFF. In DNA, the CDR3 is TGTGCCACCAGTGAGTTCCGGGGGCGGGGGCGGTACAATGAGCAGTTCTTC.

V gene TRBV7-3 combines with J gene TRBJ2-2; perhaps TRBD2 as D (6 bases). The CDR3 runs to 16 residues. Trimming took off 5 bases at V and 3 bases at J, with 16 bases between the two ends. Germline V lookup: CDR1 SGHTA, CDR2 FQGTGA. The CDR3 protein is CASSPPGTLHTGELFF. The CDR3, as DNA: TGTGCCAGCAGCCCCCCCGGGACTCTACACACCGGGGAGCTGTTTTTT.

This chain connects TRBV30 to TRBJ2-3; 13 nucleotides line up with TRBD2. This CDR3 has 17 residues. Germline values: CDR1 GTSNPN, CDR2 SVGIG (reference sequence). The junction had 7 bases not matched to a gene; V was cut back by 3 bases and J by 1 base. The CDR3, as DNA: TGTGCCTGGAGCGCGGGACTAGCGGGACACCGCACAGATACGCAGTATTTT. Amino acid sequence: CAWSAGLAGHRTDTQYF.

Only a few counts were recorded for this clonotype. The V and J genes are TRBV5-1 and TRBJ2-3, with 8 positions matching TRBD2. The germline gives CDR1 SGHRS, CDR2 YFSETQ. The V segment lost 4 bases and the J segment 3 bases; nucleotides outside the gene matches: 7. This CDR3 is built from 15 residues. The DNA of the CDR3 is TGCGCCAGCAGCGGCGGGGGGCGGAGAACAGATACGCAGTATTTT. Protein product: CASSGGGRRTDTQYF.

This clonotype was seen a few times. The rearrangement links TRBV20-1 to TRBJ2-4; D is perhaps TRBD2 (5 bases). Germline loops: CDR1 DFQATT, CDR2 SNEGSKA (reference sequence). Trimming took off 3 bases at V and 0 bases at J, with 9 bases between the two ends. The CDR3 has 14 residues. The CDR3 here is CSARKRSAKNIQYF. CDR3 DNA: TGCAGTGCTAGGAAGCGGTCAGCCAAAAACATTCAGTACTTC.

This clonotype came up many times. The chain recombines TRBV6-1 with TRBJ1-1; TRBD1 matches at 7 bases. Germline trimming cut 6 bases from V and 2 bases from J; bases unmatched to any gene: 9. The CDR3 is made up of 15 amino acids. CDR1 and CDR2 from the germline V gene are MNHNS and SASEGT. CDR3 DNA: TGTGCCAGCAGACCCACAGGGGTAATAAACACTGAAGCTTTCTTT. Encoded protein: CASRPTGVINTEAFF.